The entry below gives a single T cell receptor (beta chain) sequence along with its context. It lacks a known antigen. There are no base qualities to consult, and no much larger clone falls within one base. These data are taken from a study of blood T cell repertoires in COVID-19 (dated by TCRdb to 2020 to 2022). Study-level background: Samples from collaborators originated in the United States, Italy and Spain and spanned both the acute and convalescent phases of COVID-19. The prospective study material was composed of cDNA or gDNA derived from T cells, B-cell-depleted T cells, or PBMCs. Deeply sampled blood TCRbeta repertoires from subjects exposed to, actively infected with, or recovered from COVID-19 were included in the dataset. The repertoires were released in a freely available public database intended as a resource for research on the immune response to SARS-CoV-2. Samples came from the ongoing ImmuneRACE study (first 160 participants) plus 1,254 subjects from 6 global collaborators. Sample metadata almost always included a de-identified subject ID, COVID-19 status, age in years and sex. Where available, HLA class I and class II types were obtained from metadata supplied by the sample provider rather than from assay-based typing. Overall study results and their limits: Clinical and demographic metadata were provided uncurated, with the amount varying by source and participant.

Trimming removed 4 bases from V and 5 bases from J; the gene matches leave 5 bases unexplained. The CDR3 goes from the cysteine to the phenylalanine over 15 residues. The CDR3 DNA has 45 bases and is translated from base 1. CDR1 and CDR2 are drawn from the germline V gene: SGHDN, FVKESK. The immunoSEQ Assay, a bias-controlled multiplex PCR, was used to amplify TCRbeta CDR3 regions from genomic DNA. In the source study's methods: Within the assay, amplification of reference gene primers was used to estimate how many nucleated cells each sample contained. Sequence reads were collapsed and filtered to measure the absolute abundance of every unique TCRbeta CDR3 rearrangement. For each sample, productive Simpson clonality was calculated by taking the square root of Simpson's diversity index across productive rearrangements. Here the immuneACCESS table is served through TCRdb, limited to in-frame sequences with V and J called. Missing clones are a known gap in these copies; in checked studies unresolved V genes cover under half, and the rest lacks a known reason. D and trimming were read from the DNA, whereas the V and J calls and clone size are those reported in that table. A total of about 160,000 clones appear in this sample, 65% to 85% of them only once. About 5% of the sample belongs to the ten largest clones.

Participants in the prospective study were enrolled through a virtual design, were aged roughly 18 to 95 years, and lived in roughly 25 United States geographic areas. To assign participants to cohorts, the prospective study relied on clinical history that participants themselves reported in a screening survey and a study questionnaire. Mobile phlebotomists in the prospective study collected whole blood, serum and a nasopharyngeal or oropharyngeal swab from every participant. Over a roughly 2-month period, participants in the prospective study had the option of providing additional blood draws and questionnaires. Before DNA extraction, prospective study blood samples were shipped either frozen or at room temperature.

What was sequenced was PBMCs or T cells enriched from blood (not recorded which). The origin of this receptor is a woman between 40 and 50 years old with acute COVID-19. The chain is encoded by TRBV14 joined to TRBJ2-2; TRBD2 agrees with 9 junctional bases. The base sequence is TGTGCCAGCAGCCTACTAGCGGGTATTACCGGGGAGCTGTTTTTT. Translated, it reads CASSLLAGITGELFF.